This TCR beta chain was captured in a study of Ad26.COV2.S vaccination and SARS-CoV-2 variants. Libraries were prepared by immunoSEQ multiplex PCR; TCRdb keeps only in-frame clonotypes and omits some of them. The sample includes around 100,000 clones, about four fifths of them seen just once. The V gene's germline CDR1 is SGHTS and CDR2 YDEGEE. Trimming took 4 bases from V and 0 from J; bases not matched to a gene: 6. This CDR3 is 15 amino acids long. The sequence came from a human donor who had recovered from COVID-19. V usage is TRBV5-8 and J usage is TRBJ2-7; the match to TRBD2 covers 8 bases. Sequenced here: peripheral blood, sampled after recovery from COVID-19. The CDR3 reads CASSPGGRVSYEQYF. CDR3 nucleotides: TGTGCCAGCAGCCCGGGAGGGAGGGTCTCCTACGAGCAGTACTTC.